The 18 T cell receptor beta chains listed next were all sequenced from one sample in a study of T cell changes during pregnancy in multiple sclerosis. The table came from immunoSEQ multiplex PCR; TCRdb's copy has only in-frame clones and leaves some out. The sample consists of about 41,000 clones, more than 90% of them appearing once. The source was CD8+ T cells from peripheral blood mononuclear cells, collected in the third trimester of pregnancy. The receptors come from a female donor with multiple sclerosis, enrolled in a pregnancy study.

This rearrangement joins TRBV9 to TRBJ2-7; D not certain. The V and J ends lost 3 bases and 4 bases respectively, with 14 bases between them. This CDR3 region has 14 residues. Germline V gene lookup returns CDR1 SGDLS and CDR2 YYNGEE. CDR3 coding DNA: TGTGCCAGCAGCGCCGGGTTAGGATCTTACGAGCAGTACTTC. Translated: CASSAGLGSYEQYF.

This CDR3 is CASSVGEGPQETQYF. The CDR3 DNA is TGTGCCAGCAGCGTAGGGGAGGGACCCCAAGAGACCCAGTACTTC. This chain links TRBV9 with TRBJ2-5; TRBD2 aligns across 7 bases. Germline trimming cut 0 bases from V and 1 base from J; bases unmatched to any gene: 3. The germline CDR1 and CDR2 sequences are SGDLS and YYNGEE. The CDR3 consists of 15 residues. Supplemented by reference TRBV9 and TRBJ2-5, the full variable domain reads DSGVTQTPKHLITATGQRVTLRCSPRSGDLSVYWYQQSLDQGLQFLIQYYNGEERAKGNILERFSAQQFPDLHSELNLSSLELGDSALYFCASSVGEGPQETQYFGPGTRLLVL.

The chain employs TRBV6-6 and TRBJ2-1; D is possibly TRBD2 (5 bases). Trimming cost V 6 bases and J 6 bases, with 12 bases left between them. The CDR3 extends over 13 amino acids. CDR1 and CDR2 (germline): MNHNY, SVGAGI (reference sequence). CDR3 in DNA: TGTGCCAGCAGGGTAGACGAGGGCAATGAGCAGTTCTTC. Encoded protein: CASRVDEGNEQFF.

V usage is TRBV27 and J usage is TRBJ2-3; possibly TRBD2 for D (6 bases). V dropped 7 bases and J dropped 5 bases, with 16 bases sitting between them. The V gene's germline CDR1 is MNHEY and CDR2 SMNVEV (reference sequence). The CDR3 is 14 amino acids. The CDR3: CASIELWGVDTQYF. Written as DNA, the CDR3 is TGTGCCAGCATAGAGCTCTGGGGGGTAGATACGCAGTATTTT.

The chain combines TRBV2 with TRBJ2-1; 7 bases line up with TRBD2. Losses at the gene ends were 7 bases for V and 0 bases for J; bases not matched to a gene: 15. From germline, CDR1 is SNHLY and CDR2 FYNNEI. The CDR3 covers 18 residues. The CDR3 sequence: CASIRASGMGFSYNEQFF. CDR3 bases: TGTGCCAGCATTAGGGCTAGCGGTATGGGGTTCTCCTACAATGAGCAGTTCTTC.

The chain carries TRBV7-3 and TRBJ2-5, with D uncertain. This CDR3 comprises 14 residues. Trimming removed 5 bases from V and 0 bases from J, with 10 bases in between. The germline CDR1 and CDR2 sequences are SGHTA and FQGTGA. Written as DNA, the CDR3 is TGTGCCAGCAGCCCCGCCGCGGACCAAGAGACCCAGTACTTC. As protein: CASSPAADQETQYF.

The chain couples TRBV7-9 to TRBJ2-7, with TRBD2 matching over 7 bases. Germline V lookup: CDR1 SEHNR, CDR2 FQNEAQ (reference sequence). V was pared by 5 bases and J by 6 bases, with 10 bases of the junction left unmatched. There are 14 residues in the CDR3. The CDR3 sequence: CASSDGTIGGEQYF. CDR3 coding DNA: TGTGCCAGCAGCGATGGGACTATCGGGGGCGAGCAGTACTTC.

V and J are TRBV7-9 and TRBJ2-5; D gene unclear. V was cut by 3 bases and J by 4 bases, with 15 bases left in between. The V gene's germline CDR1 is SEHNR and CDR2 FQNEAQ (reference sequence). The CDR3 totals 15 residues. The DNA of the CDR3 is TGTGCCAGCAGCTTGGTCCCCCCTCTGGCAGAGACCCAGTACTTC. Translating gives CASSLVPPLAETQYF.

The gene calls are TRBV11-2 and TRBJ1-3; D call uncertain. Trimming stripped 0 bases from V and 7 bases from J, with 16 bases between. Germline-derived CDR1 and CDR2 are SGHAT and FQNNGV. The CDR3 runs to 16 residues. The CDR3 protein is CASSLDLAKPVNTIYF. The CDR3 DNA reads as TGTGCCAGCAGCTTAGATCTTGCGAAACCGGTGAACACCATATATTTT. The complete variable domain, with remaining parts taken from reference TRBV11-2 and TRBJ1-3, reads EAGVAQSPRYKIIEKRQSVAFWCNPISGHATLYWYQQILGQGPKLLIQFQNNGVVDDSQLPKDRFSAERLKGVDSTLKIQPAKLEDSAVYLCASSLDLAKPVNTIYFGEGSWLTVV.

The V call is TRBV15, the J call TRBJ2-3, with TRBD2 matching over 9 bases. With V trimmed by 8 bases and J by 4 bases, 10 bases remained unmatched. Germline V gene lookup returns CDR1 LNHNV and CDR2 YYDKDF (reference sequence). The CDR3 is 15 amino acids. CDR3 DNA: TGTGCCACCTCGGCAACTAGCGGGTTTCCAGATACGCAGTATTTT. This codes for CATSATSGFPDTQYF.

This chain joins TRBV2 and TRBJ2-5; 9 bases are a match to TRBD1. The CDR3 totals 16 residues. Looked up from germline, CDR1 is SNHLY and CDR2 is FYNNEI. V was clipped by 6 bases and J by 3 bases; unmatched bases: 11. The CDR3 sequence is CASRGGQGIRKETQYF. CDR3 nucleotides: TGTGCCAGCAGGGGCGGACAGGGGATTCGTAAAGAGACCCAGTACTTC. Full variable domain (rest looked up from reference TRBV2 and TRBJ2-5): EPEVTQTPSHQVTQMGQEVILRCVPISNHLYFYWYRQILGQKVEFLVSFYNNEISEKSEIFDDQFSVERPDGSNFTLKIRSTKLEDSAMYFCASRGGQGIRKETQYFGPGTRLLVL.

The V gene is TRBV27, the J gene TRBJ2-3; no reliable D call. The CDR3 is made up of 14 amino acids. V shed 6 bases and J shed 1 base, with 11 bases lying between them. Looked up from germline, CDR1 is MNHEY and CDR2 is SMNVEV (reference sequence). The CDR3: CASSWSFGTDTQYF. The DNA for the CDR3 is TGTGCCAGCAGCTGGAGTTTTGGCACAGATACGCAGTATTTT.

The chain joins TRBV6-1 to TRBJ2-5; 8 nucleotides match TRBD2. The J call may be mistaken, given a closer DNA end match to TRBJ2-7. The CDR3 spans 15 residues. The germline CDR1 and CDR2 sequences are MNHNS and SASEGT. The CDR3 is CASSEGGAGAYEQYF. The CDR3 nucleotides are TGTGCCAGCAGTGAAGGGGGAGCGGGAGCCTACGAGCAGTACTTC.

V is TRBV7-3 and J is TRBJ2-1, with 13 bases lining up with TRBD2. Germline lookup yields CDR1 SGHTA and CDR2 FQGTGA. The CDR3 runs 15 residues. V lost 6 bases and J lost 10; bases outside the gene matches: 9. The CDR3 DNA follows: TGTGCCAGCAGACCGGGACTAGCGGGGTCTGGGGAGCAGTTCTTC. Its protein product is CASRPGLAGSGEQFF.

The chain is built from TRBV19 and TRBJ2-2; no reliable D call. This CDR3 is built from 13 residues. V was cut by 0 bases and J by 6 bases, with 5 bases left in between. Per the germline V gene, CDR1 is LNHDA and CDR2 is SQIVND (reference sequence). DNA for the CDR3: TGTGCCAGTAGTATAGATTCGGCCGGGGAGCTGTTTTTT. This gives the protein CASSIDSAGELFF.

CDR3 amino acids: CATCGGIEETQYF. CDR3 sequence (DNA): TGTGCCACTTGTGGGGGGATCGAGGAGACCCAGTACTTC. J is TRBJ2-5 and V is TRBV6-6, with D perhaps matching TRBD2 (6 bases). Germline CDR1 MNHNY, CDR2 SVGAGI (reference sequence). Trimming cost V 10 bases and J 5 bases, with 17 bases left between them. The CDR3 covers 13 residues.

The CDR3 loop is CAVQEEGHSPLHF. The CDR3 DNA follows: TGTGCCGTCCAGGAGGAAGGACATTCACCCCTCCACTTT. The rearrangement links TRBV6-1 to TRBJ1-6, with D unresolved. Trimming took off 11 bases at V and 8 bases at J, with 16 bases between the two ends. This CDR3 spans 13 amino acids. CDR1 is MNHNS, CDR2 SASEGT, per germline.

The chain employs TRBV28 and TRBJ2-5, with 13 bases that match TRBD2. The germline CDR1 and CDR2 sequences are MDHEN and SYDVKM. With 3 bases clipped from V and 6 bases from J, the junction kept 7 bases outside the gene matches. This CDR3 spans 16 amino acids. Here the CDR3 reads CASSFPLAGGPQTQYF. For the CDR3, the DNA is TGTGCCAGCAGTTTCCCACTAGCGGGAGGGCCGCAGACCCAGTACTTC.